These 12 T cell receptor beta chains came from one sample sequenced in a study of siplizumab effects on memory and regulatory T cells. The table came from immunoSEQ multiplex PCR; TCRdb's copy has only in-frame clones and leaves some out. This table has 100,000 or so clones, about nine tenths appearing once. The sequenced material came from CD4+ T cells sorted from blood. The receptors originated from a human donor in good health. Some clones in this sample may be carry-over from other donors' samples.

In nucleotides, the CDR3 is TGTGCCAGCAGCCTACCCAGCTCCTACAATGAGCAGTTCTTC. The encoded protein is CASSLPSSYNEQFF. The chain employs TRBV14 and TRBJ2-1; D gene unclear. The CDR3 length is 14 residues. V was cut by 4 bases and J by 0 bases, with 7 bases left in between. Per the germline V gene, CDR1 is SGHDN and CDR2 is FVKESK.

V usage is TRBV2 and J usage is TRBJ2-3, with 9 bases identical to TRBD2. The V and J ends lost 5 bases and 4 bases, in that order; junction bases with no gene match: 10. Germline V CDR1 and CDR2: SNHLY, FYNNEI. This CDR3 has 16 amino acids. The CDR3 DNA reads TGTGCCAGCAGTTCCTTTAGCGGGAGAGGCCCAGATACGCAGTATTTT. It translates to CASSSFSGRGPDTQYF.

The chain uses TRBV6-1 and TRBJ1-5; D might be TRBD1 (5 bases). The CDR3 has 12 amino acids. The ends were cut back, 6 bases at V and 3 bases at J, with 6 bases in the middle. The germline CDR1 and CDR2 sequences are MNHNS and SASEGT. This chain's CDR3 is CASRGPNQPQHF. CDR3 DNA sequence: TGTGCCAGCAGGGGGCCCAATCAGCCCCAGCATTTT.

The chain carries TRBV5-6 and TRBJ2-1; D uncertain. The V end was cut by 2 bases, the J end by 6 bases, with 9 bases between. The CDR3 totals 13 residues. Germline CDR1 SGHDT, CDR2 YYEEEE. The CDR3 DNA follows: TGTGCCAGCAGCTTAGTAGTTGGCAATGAGCAGTTCTTC. This encodes CASSLVVGNEQFF.

This chain links TRBV15 with TRBJ2-2; perhaps TRBD2 as D (6 bases). CDR3 length: 14 residues. V lost 4 bases to trimming and J lost 4 bases, with 10 bases between them. The germline V gene has CDR1 LNHNV and CDR2 YYDKDF (reference sequence). The CDR3 sequence: CATSTGGSTGELFF. The CDR3 nucleotides read TGTGCCACCAGCACCGGAGGGAGCACCGGGGAGCTGTTTTTT.

This chain uses TRBV6-1 with TRBJ2-7, with D possibly called TRBD1 or TRBD2 (5 bases each). The germline V gene encodes CDR1 MNHNS and CDR2 SASEGT. The CDR3 is 16 amino acids. V was clipped by 4 bases and J by 4 bases, with 20 bases between them. Here the CDR3 DNA reads TGTGCCAGCAGTGCCCCCGGGGACCTTGGGCGGTACGAGCAGTACTTC. Translating gives CASSAPGDLGRYEQYF.

The rearrangement joins TRBV7-9 to TRBJ2-7; the D is unclear. This CDR3 is built from 14 residues. V dropped 1 base and J dropped 2 bases, with 9 bases sitting between them. Germline CDR1 is SEHNR and CDR2 is FQNEAQ (reference sequence). This chain's CDR3 is CASSLDQITYEQYF. The CDR3 nucleotides read TGTGCCAGCAGCTTAGATCAGATTACCTACGAGCAGTACTTC.

V and J are TRBV7-2 and TRBJ2-1, with TRBD1 matching 10 bases. The CDR3 runs to 17 residues. The junction had 13 bases not matched to a gene; V was cut back by 2 bases and J by 9 bases. Germline V gene data show CDR1 as SGHTA and CDR2 as FQGNSA. The CDR3 DNA is TGTGCCAGCAGCTTATGGTCATCGACAGGGGGCCGCGGTGAGCAGTTCTTC. Translation: CASSLWSSTGGRGEQFF.

The rearrangement links TRBV7-2 to TRBJ2-1; D is perhaps TRBD1 or TRBD2 (5 bases each). With 7 bases removed from V and 7 bases from J, the gap between germline ends came to 20 bases. This CDR3 contains 15 residues. In germline, CDR1 is SGHTA, CDR2 FQGNSA. The CDR3 DNA reads TGTGCCAGCACCGACCCGCCCGGGGCTGTTAATGAGCAGTTCTTC. As protein: CASTDPPGAVNEQFF.

This sequence joins TRBV6-4 and TRBJ2-3; unclear D gene. V was clipped by 5 bases and J by 6 bases, with 15 bases between them. The CDR3 covers 14 residues. The germline V gene has CDR1 MRHNA and CDR2 SNTAGT. The CDR3 loop reads CASSPLFSGDTQYF. In DNA form, the CDR3 reads TGTGCCAGCAGTCCCCTTTTCTCCGGGGATACGCAGTATTTT.

The chain joins TRBV19 to TRBJ2-7; D is possibly TRBD1 (5 bases). Deletions cut 7 bases from V and 3 bases from J, with 10 bases between. From germline, CDR1 is LNHDA and CDR2 SQIVND (reference sequence). The CDR3 covers 12 residues. This CDR3 reads CASKGLGYEQYF. The CDR3 nucleotides read TGTGCCAGTAAGGGGTTAGGCTACGAGCAGTACTTC.

The chain combines TRBV2 with TRBJ2-1, with no clear D. Germline V CDR1 and CDR2: SNHLY, FYNNEI. There are 15 residues in the CDR3. V gave up 4 bases and J gave up 2 bases, with 12 bases separating them. The DNA for the CDR3 is TGTGCCAGCAGTGTACGGCGGAGTACCTACAATGAGCAGTTCTTC. Translation: CASSVRRSTYNEQFF.